What follows is one TCR beta chain and its context. Its target antigen remains unknown. It has no much larger one-base neighbor in the sample; base qualities were not kept. Libraries were prepared through the immunoSEQ multiplex PCR assay. RNA was extracted from all samples and reverse transcribed into cDNA as template for TCR sequencing. SuperScript III was used for first-strand cDNA synthesis, primed with a 2:1 mix of oligo-dT and random hexamers. A synthetic immune receptor repertoire was used to measure amplification bias, and any remaining bias was corrected computationally. Under the source paper's analysis protocol: Raw reads were preprocessed for error removal, and CDR3 was defined according to IMGT conventions as running from the conserved cysteine to phenylalanine. Clonality was computed as 1 minus the Shannon entropy, with the entropy normalized by log2 of the number of productive unique TCRs. Scalp TCRbeta sequences were cross-referenced with sorted blood CD4 and CD8 repertoires so that the CD4 or CD8 identity of scalp clones could be inferred. Not all clones reach the TCRdb copy of this immuneACCESS table, which keeps in-frame sequences only. Checked studies attribute under half of the gap to unresolved V genes and leave the rest unexplained. The DNA gave D and trimming, while V, J and clone size come from that table. For this sample the table gives about 200,000 clones, of which 45% to 65% were detected only once. The ten largest clones add up to 3.3% of the sample.

This entry comes from a study of CD8+ T cells in alopecia areata (dated by TCRdb to the late 2010s). Some background on the complete study: The treated patients, all with moderate-to-severe alopecia areata, were enrolled in an open-label pilot trial of oral tofacitinib given at 5 to 10 mg twice daily. Patients received tofacitinib for 6 to 18 months and were then followed off drug for 6 months to check for delayed response and recurrence. For the treated patients, the SALT score, which quantifies what percentage of scalp surface area is affected, served as the measure of disease severity. The study used high-throughput TCRbeta sequencing to examine T cell clonal expansion in alopecia areata, in both the C3H/HeJ mouse model and human patients. In humans, TCRbeta sequencing was performed on scalp tissue and on sorted CD4+ and CD8+ peripheral blood T cells from healthy controls and from patients with patchy or totalis/universalis alopecia areata. Tofacitinib-treated patients had biopsies at baseline and at 4 and 24 weeks of treatment, with a later scalp biopsy in several patients. Scalp clonality was compared across normal scalp (n=4), patchy alopecia areata scalp (n=8), and alopecia totalis/universalis scalp (n=8). The RNA source kit depended on sample type: the PAXgene miRNA kit for fixed scalp, the miRNeasy kit for PBMCs, and the RNeasy kit for mouse skin. TCRbeta CDR3 regions were amplified by immunoSEQ multiplex PCR using 35 Vbeta forward and 13 Jbeta reverse primers. The paper's findings and limits, for the study overall: Because the treated cohort was small and included a single nonresponder, larger studies are needed to assess links between baseline CD8+ expansion and response. Compared with mice, TCR sequences shared between patients were less clear, possibly partly because of HLA diversity across the patient population. Tofacitinib significantly decreased scalp clonality and the number of expanded CD8+ clones among the top 100 scalp clones. Scalp TCR repertoire analysis is complicated because resident alphabeta T cells in normal human skin are also sequenced, whereas mouse skin is dominated by gammadelta T cells. During tofacitinib treatment, many expanded lesional clones stuck around in both scalp and blood, and this persistence may partly explain why relapse happens after treatment is stopped. Higher clonality and more expanded CD8+ clones were observed in lesional scalp than in normal scalp, particularly in alopecia totalis/universalis, a finding suggestive of antigenic drive.

Measured from the cysteine to the phenylalanine, the CDR3 is 16 residues long. Only CDR3 DNA is held: 48 bases, read in frame from base 1. Trimming removed 4 bases from V and 0 bases from J; the gene matches leave 4 bases unexplained. CDR1 and CDR2 were assigned from the germline V gene as ENHRY and SYGVKD. This specimen's time point label, interpreted: less than five weeks on oral tofacitinib. Taken with the paper, the label for treatment or condition translates to: oral pan-JAK inhibitor, 5-10 mg twice daily. From alopecia areata patients, peripheral blood was collected along with lesional scalp punch biopsies. After PBMCs were isolated by density centrifugation and stained for CD3, CD4 and CD8, a FACSAria was used to sort CD4+ and CD8+ T cells.

The source of this sequence is a human donor with alopecia areata. The V gene is TRBV10-3 and the J gene is TRBJ2-1, with 9 bases matching TRBD2. The sample in question was CD4+ T cells sorted from blood, obtained at week 4, from a patient treated with tofacitinib. The bases are TGTGCCATCAGTGGGTCTAGCGGGGACTCCTACAATGAGCAGTTCTTC. This gives the protein CAISGSSGDSYNEQFF.